Listed below are T cell receptor beta chains from one sample, sequenced in a study of blood T cells in healthy people across ages. TCRdb recomputed calls from the 5' RACE reads with MiXCR, one row per CDR3 protein. Found here are hundreds of thousands of distinct CDR3 sequences, about 25% of them singletons; the top ten hold 25% to 30%. Input material: blood. The receptors stem from a woman in her sixties or seventies in good health. The CDR3 runs from the conserved cysteine through the conserved F or W. Fields, in order: clone size, V gene, J gene, D gene, CDR3 DNA, CDR3 protein. The D gene is left open where the match is weak. Size is stated for part of the rows, as once, few or many counts, or as a class when the clone is expanded.

-,TRBV28,TRBJ2-3,TRBD2,TGTGCCAGCAGCGGGACGGGGAGTAGCGGGAGTGATACGCAGTATTTT,CASSGTGSSGSDTQYF
few,TRBV7-3,TRBJ2-6,TRBD2,TGTGCCAGCAGCCCGTCCGGGACTAGCGAGAGCTCTGGGGCCAACGTCCTGACTTTC,CASSPSGTSESSGANVLTF
-,TRBV7-2,TRBJ1-2,-,TGTGCCAGCAGCCCCGCGGGCTATGGCTACACCTTC,CASSPAGYGYTF
few,TRBV5-1,TRBJ2-1,-,TGCGCCAGCAGCTGGTGGACGCACAATGAGCAGTTCTTC,CASSWWTHNEQFF
few,TRBV9,TRBJ2-1,-,TGTGCCAGCAGCCCGGAGGGGGCGAAGAATGAGCAGTTCTTC,CASSPEGAKNEQFF
few,TRBV6-1,TRBJ2-7,TRBD1,TGTGCCAGCAGTGGCCGTCTTCGGGACAGGGGGTTGATGGGCTTCTACGAGCAGTACTTC,CASSGRLRDRGLMGFYEQYF
few,TRBV19,TRBJ2-7,-,TGTGCCAGTAGTATAGATTATGGGGGACCCTACGAGCAGTACTTC,CASSIDYGGPYEQYF
-,TRBV3-1,TRBJ2-1,TRBD1,TGTGCCAGCAGCCAATTTTCCAGACAGGGGGCTCCCTACAATGAGCAGTTCTTC,CASSQFSRQGAPYNEQFF
-,TRBV20-1,TRBJ1-2,-,TGCAGTGCCGCCTCGGGGGATCTCTATGGCTACACCTTC,CSAASGDLYGYTF
-,TRBV7-2,TRBJ2-3,-,TGTGCCAGCAGCTTAGCCACAGAGGGGAAGTATTTT,CASSLATEGKYF
-,TRBV6-5,TRBJ2-1,TRBD1,TGTGCCAGCCGTAAGGGCGGAACTTCAGGGGGGCAGTTCTTC,CASRKGGTSGGQFF
few,TRBV6-1,TRBJ1-6,-,TGTGCCAGCGCTCCGGGACAAAATTCACCCCTCCACTTT,CASAPGQNSPLHF
few,TRBV7-2,TRBJ2-1,-,TGTGCCAGCAGCCCCACCGGGGATAACAATGAGCAGTTCTTC,CASSPTGDNNEQFF
few,TRBV7-9,TRBJ2-4,-,TGTGCCAGCAGCTTAGCGTCACTAGCCAAAAACATTCAGTACTTC,CASSLASLAKNIQYF
few,TRBV5-1,TRBJ1-1,TRBD1,TGCGCCAGCAGCTTGGCGGGGGGACAGGTCCAGACTGAAGCTTTCTTT,CASSLAGGQVQTEAFF
-,TRBV3-1,TRBJ1-1,-,TGTGCCAGCAGCCAAAGATACAGGGCAGGCAACACTGAAGCTTTCTTT,CASSQRYRAGNTEAFF
-,TRBV6-2/TRBV6-3,TRBJ1-1,TRBD1,TGTGCCAGCAGTTACAGGGTAGGACAGGCTGGGAAAATGAACACTGAAGCTTTCTTT,CASSYRVGQAGKMNTEAFF